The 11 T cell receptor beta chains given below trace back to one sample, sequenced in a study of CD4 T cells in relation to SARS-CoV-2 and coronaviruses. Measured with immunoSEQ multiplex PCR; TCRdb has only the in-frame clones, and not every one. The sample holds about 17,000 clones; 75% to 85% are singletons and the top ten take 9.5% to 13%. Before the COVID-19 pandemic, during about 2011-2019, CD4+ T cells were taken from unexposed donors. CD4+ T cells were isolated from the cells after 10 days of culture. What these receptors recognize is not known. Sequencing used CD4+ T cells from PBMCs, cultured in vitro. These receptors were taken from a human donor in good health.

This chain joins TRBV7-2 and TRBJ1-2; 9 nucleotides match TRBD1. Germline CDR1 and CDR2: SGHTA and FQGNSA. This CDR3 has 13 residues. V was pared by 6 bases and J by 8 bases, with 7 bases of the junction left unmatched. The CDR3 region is CASRRDRANGYTF. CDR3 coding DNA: TGTGCCAGCAGACGGGACAGGGCAAACGGCTACACCTTC.

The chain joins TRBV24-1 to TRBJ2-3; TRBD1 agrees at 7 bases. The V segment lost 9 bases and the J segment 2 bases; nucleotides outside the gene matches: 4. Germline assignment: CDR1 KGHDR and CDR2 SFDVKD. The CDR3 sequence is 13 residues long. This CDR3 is CATQGQLTDTQYF. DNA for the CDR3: TGTGCCACCCAGGGACAGCTCACAGATACGCAGTATTTT.

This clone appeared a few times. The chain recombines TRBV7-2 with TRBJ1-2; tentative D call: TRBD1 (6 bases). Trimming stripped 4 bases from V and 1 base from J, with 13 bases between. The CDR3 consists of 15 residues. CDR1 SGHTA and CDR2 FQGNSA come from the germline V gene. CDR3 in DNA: TGTGCCAGCAGCTCCCGGATAGGGGGTAACTATGGCTACACCTTC. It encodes CASSSRIGGNYGYTF.

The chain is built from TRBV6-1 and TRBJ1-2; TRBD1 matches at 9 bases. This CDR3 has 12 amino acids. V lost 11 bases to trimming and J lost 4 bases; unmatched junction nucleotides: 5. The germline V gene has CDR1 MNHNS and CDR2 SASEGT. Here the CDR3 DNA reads TGTGCCGGGGGACAGGGCTCCTATGGCTACACCTTC. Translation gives CAGGQGSYGYTF.

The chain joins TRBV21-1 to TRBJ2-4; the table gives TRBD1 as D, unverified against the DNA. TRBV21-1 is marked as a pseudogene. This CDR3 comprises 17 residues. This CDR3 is CASSNRTTGVAKNIQYF. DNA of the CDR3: TGTGCCAGCAGCAATCGCACGACAGGGGTAGCCAAAAACATTCAGTACTTC.

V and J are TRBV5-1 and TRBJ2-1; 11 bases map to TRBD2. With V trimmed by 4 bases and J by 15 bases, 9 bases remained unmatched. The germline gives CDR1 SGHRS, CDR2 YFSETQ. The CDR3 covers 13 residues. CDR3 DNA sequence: TGCGCCAGCAGCCCCCTTAGCGGGAGGGCCGCGTTCTTC. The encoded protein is CASSPLSGRAAFF.

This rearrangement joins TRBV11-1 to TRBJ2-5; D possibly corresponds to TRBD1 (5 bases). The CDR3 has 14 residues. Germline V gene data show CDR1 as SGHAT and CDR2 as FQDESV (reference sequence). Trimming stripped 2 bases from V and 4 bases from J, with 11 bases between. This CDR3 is CASSLTAGPETQYF. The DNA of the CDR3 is TGTGCCAGCAGCTTAACGGCAGGGCCAGAGACCCAGTACTTC.

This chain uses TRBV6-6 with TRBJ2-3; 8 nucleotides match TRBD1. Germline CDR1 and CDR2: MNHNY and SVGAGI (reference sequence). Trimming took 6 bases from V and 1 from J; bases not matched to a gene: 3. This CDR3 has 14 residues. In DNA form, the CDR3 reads TGTGCCAGCAGGTCGACAGGGGGCACAGATACGCAGTATTTT. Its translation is CASRSTGGTDTQYF.

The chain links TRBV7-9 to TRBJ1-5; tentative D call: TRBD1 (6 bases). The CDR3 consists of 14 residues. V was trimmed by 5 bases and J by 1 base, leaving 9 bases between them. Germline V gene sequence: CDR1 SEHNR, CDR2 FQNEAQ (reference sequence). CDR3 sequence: CASSQGHSNQPQHF. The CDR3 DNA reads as TGTGCCAGCAGCCAGGGACACAGCAATCAGCCCCAGCATTTT.

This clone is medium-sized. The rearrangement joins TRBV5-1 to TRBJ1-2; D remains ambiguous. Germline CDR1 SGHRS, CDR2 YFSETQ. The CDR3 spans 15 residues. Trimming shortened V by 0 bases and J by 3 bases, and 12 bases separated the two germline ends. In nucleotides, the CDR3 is TGCGCCAGCAGCTTGGATGGGCCCTCGTACTATGGCTACACCTTC. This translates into CASSLDGPSYYGYTF.

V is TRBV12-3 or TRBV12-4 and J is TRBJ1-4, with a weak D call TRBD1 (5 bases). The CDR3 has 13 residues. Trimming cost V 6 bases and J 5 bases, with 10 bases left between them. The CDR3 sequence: CASRPDKNEKLFF. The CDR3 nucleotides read TGTGCCAGCAGACCGGACAAGAATGAAAAACTGTTTTTT.